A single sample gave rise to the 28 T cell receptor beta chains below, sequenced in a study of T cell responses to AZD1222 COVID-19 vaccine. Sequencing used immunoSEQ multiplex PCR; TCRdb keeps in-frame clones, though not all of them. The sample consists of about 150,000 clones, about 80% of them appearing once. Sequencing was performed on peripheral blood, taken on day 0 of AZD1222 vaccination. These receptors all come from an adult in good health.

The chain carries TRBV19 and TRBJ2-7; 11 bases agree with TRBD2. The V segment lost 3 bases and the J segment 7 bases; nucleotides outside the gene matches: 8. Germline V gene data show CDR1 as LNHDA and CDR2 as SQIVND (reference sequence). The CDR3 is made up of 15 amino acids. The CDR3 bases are TGTGCCAGTAGTATGACTAGCGGGGCCCCTGGAGAGCAGTACTTC. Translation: CASSMTSGAPGEQYF.

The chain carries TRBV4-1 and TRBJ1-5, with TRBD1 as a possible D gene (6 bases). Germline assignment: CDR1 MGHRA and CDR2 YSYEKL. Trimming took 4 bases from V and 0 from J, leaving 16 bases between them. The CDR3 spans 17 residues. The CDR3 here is CASSRDTGTFSNQPQHF. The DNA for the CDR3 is TGCGCCAGCAGCCGGGATACAGGGACTTTTAGCAATCAGCCCCAGCATTTT.

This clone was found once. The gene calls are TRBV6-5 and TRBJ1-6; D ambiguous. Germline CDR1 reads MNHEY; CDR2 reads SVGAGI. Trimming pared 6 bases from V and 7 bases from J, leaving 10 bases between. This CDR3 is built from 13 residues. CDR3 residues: CASSVNTNSPLHF. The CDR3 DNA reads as TGTGCCAGCAGCGTAAACACCAATTCACCCCTCCACTTT.

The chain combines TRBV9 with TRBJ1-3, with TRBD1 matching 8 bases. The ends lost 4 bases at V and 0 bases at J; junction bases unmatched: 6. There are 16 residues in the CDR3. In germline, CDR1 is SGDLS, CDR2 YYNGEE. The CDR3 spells CASSPRTGLSGNTIYF. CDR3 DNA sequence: TGTGCCAGCAGCCCACGGACAGGGCTCTCTGGAAACACCATATATTTT.

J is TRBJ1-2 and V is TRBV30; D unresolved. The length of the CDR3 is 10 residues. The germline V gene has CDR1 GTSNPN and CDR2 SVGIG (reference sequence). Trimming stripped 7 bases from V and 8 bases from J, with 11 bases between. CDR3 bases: TGTGCCTATACCGGCGGAGGCTACACCTTC. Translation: CAYTGGGYTF.

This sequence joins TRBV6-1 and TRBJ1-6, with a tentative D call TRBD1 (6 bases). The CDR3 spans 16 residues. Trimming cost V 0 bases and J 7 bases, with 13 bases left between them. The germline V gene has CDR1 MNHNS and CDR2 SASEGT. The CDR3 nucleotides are TGTGCCAGCAGTGAAGCAACGGGGGGCAGGAATTCACCCCTCCACTTT. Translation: CASSEATGGRNSPLHF.

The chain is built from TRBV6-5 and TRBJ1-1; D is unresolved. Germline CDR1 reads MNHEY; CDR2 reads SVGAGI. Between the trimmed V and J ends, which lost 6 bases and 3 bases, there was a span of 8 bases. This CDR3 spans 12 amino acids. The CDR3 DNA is TGTGCCAGCAGGGACCCTCACACTGAAGCTTTCTTT. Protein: CASRDPHTEAFF.

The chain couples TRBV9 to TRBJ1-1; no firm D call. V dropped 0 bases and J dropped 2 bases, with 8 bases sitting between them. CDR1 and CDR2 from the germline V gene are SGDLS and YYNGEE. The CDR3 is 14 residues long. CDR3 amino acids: CASSVGDYNTEAFF. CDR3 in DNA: TGTGCCAGCAGCGTAGGAGACTATAACACTGAAGCTTTCTTT. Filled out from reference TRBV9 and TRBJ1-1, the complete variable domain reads DSGVTQTPKHLITATGQRVTLRCSPRSGDLSVYWYQQSLDQGLQFLIQYYNGEERAKGNILERFSAQQFPDLHSELNLSSLELGDSALYFCASSVGDYNTEAFFGQGTRLTVV.

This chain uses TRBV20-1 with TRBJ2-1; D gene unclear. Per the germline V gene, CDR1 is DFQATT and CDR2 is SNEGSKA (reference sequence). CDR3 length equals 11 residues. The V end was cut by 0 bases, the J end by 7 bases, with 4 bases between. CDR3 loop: CSARDQNEQFF. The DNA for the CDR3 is TGCAGTGCTAGAGACCAGAATGAGCAGTTCTTC.

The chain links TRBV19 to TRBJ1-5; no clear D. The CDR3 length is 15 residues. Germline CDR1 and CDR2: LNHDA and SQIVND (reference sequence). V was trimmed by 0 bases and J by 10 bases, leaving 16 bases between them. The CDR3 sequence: CASSIEVRGFRPQHF. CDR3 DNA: TGTGCCAGTAGTATAGAAGTCCGTGGTTTTCGTCCCCAGCATTTT.

The CDR3 loop reads CATSDSRQGRTLQRFF. For the CDR3, the DNA is TGTGCCACCAGTGATTCCAGACAGGGACGGACCCTCCAGCGGTTCTTC. This chain uses TRBV24-1 with TRBJ2-1; 7 nucleotides align to TRBD1. The V gene end was trimmed by 2 bases and the J gene end by 15 bases; junction bases not matched to a gene: 18. This CDR3 is 16 amino acids long. Germline lookup yields CDR1 KGHDR and CDR2 SFDVKD.

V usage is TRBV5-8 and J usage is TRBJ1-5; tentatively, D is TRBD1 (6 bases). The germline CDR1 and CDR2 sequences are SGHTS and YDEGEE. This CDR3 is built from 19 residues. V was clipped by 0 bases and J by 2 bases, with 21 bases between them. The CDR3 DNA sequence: TGTGCCAGCAGCTTGGCAGGGGACCGCCGGTCCGCGCGCAATCAGCCCCAGCATTTT. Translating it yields CASSLAGDRRSARNQPQHF.

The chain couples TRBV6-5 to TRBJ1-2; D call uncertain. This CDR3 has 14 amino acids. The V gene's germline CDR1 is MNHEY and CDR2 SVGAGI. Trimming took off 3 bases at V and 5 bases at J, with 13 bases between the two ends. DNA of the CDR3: TGTGCCAGCAGTTATACCATGGGTAATTATGGCTACACCTTC. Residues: CASSYTMGNYGYTF.

The chain's CDR3 is CASSIQVQETQYF. CDR3 bases: TGTGCCAGCTCGATACAGGTTCAAGAGACCCAGTACTTC. This sequence joins TRBV2 and TRBJ2-5; possible D gene TRBD1, 5 bases. This CDR3 is built from 13 residues. Germline V gene data show CDR1 as SNHLY and CDR2 as FYNNEI. V shed 8 bases and J shed 2 bases, with 12 bases lying between them.

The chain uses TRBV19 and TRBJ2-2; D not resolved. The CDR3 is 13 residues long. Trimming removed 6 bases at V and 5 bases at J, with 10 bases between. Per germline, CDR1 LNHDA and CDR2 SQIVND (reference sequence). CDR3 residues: CASRGPLTGELFF. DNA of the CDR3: TGTGCCAGTAGAGGCCCCCTTACCGGGGAGCTGTTTTTT.

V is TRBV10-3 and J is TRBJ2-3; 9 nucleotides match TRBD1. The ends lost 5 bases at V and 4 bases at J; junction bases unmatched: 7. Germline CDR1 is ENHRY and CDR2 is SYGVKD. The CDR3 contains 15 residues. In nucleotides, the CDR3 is TGTGCCATCAGTCCGGACAGGGGAAAATCAGATACGCAGTATTTT. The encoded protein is CAISPDRGKSDTQYF.

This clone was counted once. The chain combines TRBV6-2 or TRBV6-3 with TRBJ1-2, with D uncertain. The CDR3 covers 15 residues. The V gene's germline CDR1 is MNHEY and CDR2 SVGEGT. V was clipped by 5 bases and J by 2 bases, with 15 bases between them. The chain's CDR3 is CASSQATVPNYGYTF. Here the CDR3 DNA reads TGTGCCAGCAGTCAGGCGACCGTTCCCAACTATGGCTACACCTTC.

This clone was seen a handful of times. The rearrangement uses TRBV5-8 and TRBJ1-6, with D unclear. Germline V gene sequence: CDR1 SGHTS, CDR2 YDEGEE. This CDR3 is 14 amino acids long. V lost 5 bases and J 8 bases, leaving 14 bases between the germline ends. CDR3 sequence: CASRPGVVYSPLHF. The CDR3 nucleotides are TGTGCCAGCAGACCCGGGGTTGTCTATTCACCCCTCCACTTT. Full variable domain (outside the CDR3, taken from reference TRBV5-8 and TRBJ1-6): EAGVTQSPTHLIKTRGQQATLRCSPISGHTSVYWYQQALGLGLQFLLWYDEGEERNRGNFPPRFSGRQFPNYSSELNVNALELEDSALYLCASRPGVVYSPLHFGNGTRLTVT.

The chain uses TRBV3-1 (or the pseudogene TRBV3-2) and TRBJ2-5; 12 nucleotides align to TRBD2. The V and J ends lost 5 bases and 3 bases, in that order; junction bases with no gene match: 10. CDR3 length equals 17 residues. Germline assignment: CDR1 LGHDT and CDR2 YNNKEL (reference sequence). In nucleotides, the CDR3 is TGTGCCAGCAGCGCGTATGCTAGCGGGGGGGCTGAAGAGACCCAGTACTTC. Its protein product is CASSAYASGGAEETQYF.

CDR3 bases: TGTGCCAGCAGCTTACTGGGAAACCCGGGGGAAAAACTGTTTTTT. It yields the protein CASSLLGNPGEKLFF. The chain joins TRBV7-3 to TRBJ1-4; D call uncertain. Trimming stripped 2 bases from V and 8 bases from J, with 15 bases between. This CDR3 comprises 15 residues. Per germline, CDR1 SGHTA and CDR2 FQGTGA.

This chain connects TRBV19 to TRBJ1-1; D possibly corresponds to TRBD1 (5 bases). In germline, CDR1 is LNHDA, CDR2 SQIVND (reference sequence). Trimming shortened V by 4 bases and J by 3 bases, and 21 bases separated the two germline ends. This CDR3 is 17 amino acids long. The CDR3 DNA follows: TGTGCCAGTAGTAGGGGCCGGGTCCAGGGTCGCGACACTGAAGCTTTCTTT. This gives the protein CASSRGRVQGRDTEAFF. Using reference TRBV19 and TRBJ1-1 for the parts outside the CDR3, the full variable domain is DGGITQSPKYLFRKEGQNVTLSCEQNLNHDAMYWYRQDPGQGLRLIYYSQIVNDFQKGDIAEGYSVSREKKESFPLTVTSAQKNPTAFYLCASSRGRVQGRDTEAFFGQGTRLTVV.

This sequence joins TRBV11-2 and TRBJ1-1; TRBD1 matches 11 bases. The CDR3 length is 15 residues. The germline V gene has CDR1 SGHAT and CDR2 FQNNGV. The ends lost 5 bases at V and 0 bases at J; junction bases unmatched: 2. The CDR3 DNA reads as TGTGCCAGCAGCGGACAGGGGGCTTTGAACACTGAAGCTTTCTTT. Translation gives CASSGQGALNTEAFF.

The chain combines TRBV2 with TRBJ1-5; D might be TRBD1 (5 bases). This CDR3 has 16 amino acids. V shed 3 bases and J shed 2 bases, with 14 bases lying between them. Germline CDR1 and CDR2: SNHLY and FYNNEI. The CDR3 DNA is TGTGCCAGCAGTGAGCAGGGTTTCGGAGGCAATCAGCCCCAGCATTTT. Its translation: CASSEQGFGGNQPQHF.

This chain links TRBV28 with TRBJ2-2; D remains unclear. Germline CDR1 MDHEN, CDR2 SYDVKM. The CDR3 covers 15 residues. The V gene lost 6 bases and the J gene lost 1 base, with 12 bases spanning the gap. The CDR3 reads CASSGIVWNTGELFF. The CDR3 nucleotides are TGTGCCAGCAGCGGCATTGTGTGGAACACCGGGGAGCTGTTTTTT.

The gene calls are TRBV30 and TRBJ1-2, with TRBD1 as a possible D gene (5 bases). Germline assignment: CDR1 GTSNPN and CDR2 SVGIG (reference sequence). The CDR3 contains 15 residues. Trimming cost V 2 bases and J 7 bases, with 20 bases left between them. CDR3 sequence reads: CAWSPGPSRSGGYTF. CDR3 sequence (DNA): TGTGCCTGGAGTCCAGGGCCCTCCCGCTCGGGTGGCTACACCTTC.

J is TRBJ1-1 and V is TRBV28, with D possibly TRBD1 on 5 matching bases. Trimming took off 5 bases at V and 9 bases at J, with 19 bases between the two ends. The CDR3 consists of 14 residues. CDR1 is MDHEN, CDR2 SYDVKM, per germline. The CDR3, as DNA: TGTGCCAGCAGTCAACCCTCAGGCAGGGACCAAGCTTTCTTT. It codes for CASSQPSGRDQAFF.

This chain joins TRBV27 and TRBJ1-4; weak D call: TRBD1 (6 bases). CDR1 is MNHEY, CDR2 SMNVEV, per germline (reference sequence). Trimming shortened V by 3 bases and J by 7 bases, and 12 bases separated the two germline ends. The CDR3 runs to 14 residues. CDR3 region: CASSLGAGGEKLFF. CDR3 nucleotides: TGTGCCAGCAGTTTGGGGGCTGGCGGTGAAAAACTGTTTTTT.

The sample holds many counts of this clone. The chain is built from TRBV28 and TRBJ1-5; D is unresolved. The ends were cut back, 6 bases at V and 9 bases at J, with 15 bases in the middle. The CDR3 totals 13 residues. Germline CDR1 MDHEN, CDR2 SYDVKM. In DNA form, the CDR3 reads TGTGCCAGCAGCCCCGGTCCCGGACGGCCCCAGCATTTT. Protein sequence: CASSPGPGRPQHF.